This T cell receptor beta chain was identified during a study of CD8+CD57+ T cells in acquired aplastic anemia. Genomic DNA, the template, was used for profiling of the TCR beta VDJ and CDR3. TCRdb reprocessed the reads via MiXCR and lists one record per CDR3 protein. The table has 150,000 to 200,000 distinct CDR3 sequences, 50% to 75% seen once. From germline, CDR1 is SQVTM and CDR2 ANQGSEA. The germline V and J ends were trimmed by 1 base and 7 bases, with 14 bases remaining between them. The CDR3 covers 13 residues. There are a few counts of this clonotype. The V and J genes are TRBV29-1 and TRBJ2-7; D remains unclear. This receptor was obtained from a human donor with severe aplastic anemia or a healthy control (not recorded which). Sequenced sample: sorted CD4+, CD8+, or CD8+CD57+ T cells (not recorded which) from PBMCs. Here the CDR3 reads CSVEGAGKAEQYF. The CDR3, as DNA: TGCAGCGTTGAAGGGGCCGGAAAGGCAGAGCAGTACTTC.